The subject of this entry is one T cell receptor beta chain. Its target is not known. With 60 Vbeta and 13 Jbeta primers, the PCR was carried out. Libraries were prepared by immunoSEQ multiplex PCR; TCRdb keeps only in-frame clonotypes and omits some of them. The data hold around 100,000 clones, with roughly four fifths observed a single time. Nominally healthy donors were sampled, though unrecorded immune exposures were likely. This CDR3 is 12 amino acids long. Germline assignment: CDR1 GTSNPN and CDR2 SVGIG (reference sequence). V was clipped by 4 bases and J by 3 bases, with 9 bases between them. These data are taken from a study of cytomegalovirus exposure and HLA in healthy donors. General study results and limits: Cytomegalovirus association was listed for 164 TCR beta chains. Exclusion applied to some V segments, including TRBV6-2 and TRBV6-3, as they were indistinguishable. The authors later found HLA-associated TCR beta chains more clonally expanded than equally common others.

The J gene is TRBJ1-1, the V gene TRBV30; D perhaps matches TRBD1 (5 bases). The receptor comes from a man in his fifties in good health and CMV-seronegative. Sequencing was carried out using PBMCs. The CDR3 is CAWNQGYTEAFF. The CDR3 coding sequence is TGTGCCTGGAACCAGGGATACACTGAAGCTTTCTTT.